This is a list of T cell receptor beta chains from one sample in a study of early T cells in non-severe SARS-CoV-2 infection. One entry per CDR3 protein, called by TCRdb with MiXCR from the 5' RACE reads. The sample holds some 67,000 distinct CDR3 sequences, approximately 9.1% seen once. Sequencing was performed on whole blood, taken at baseline. The receptors here all came from an adult who was a healthcare worker with PCR-confirmed SARS-CoV-2 infection or an uninfected control (not recorded which). CDR3s include the opening cysteine and the closing phenylalanine or tryptophan. Each record gives: J gene, D gene, clone size, V gene, CDR3 protein, CDR3 DNA. A D gene is named only where the DNA matches it firmly. A clone size is listed for some rows: how often the clone was seen (once, few, many), or a class if it is expanded.

J: TRBJ2-7
D: NA
size: NA
V: TRBV3-1
CDR3: CASSFQGGSSYEQYF
DNA: TGTGCCAGCAGCTTCCAGGGGGGATCGTCCTACGAGCAGTACTTC

J: TRBJ2-2
D: NA
size: many
V: TRBV15
CDR3: CATSRETNTGELFF
DNA: TGTGCCACCAGCAGAGAAACGAACACCGGGGAGCTGTTTTTT

J: TRBJ1-3
D: NA
size: few
V: TRBV20-1
CDR3: CSAREEDLYTSGNTIYF
DNA: TGCAGTGCTAGAGAGGAGGACCTTTATACCTCTGGAAACACCATATATTTT

J: TRBJ1-5
D: TRBD1
size: many
V: TRBV12-3/TRBV12-4
CDR3: CASSRGTGGNQPQHF
DNA: TGTGCCAGCAGTCGTGGGACAGGGGGCAATCAGCCCCAGCATTTT

J: TRBJ1-1
D: TRBD1
size: few
V: TRBV14
CDR3: CASSLGGGANTEAFF
DNA: TGTGCCAGCAGCCTTGGAGGGGGCGCGAACACTGAAGCTTTCTTT

J: TRBJ2-3
D: NA
size: NA
V: TRBV7-2
CDR3: CASRSGPTVDTQYF
DNA: TGTGCCAGCAGGTCCGGGCCTACGGTTGATACGCAGTATTTT

J: TRBJ2-3
D: NA
size: few
V: TRBV29-1
CDR3: CSVEDGQASTDTQYF
DNA: TGCAGCGTTGAAGATGGGCAGGCGAGCACAGATACGCAGTATTTT

J: TRBJ2-3
D: NA
size: NA
V: TRBV5-1
CDR3: CASSFTTDTQYF
DNA: TGCGCCAGCAGCTTCACTACCGATACGCAGTATTTT

J: TRBJ2-1
D: TRBD2
size: many
V: TRBV7-2
CDR3: CASSLEGTSGRFEQFF
DNA: TGTGCCAGCAGCTTAGAAGGGACTAGCGGGAGGTTTGAGCAGTTCTTC

J: TRBJ2-5
D: TRBD1
size: few
V: TRBV29-1
CDR3: CSVAGTGTQETQYF
DNA: TGCAGCGTTGCCGGGACAGGTACCCAAGAGACCCAGTACTTC

J: TRBJ2-1
D: TRBD2
size: NA
V: TRBV29-1
CDR3: CSDEREGYNEQFF
DNA: TGCAGCGATGAGCGGGAGGGCTACAATGAGCAGTTCTTC

J: TRBJ2-2
D: NA
size: NA
V: TRBV9
CDR3: CASSVTQSGTGELFF
DNA: TGTGCCAGCAGCGTCACCCAAAGCGGCACCGGGGAGCTGTTTTTT

J: TRBJ2-3
D: NA
size: NA
V: TRBV7-3
CDR3: CASSLTGGRSQYF
DNA: TGTGCCAGCAGCTTAACCGGGGGGCGCTCGCAGTATTTT

J: TRBJ2-3
D: NA
size: few
V: TRBV28
CDR3: CASSQGGATDTQYF
DNA: TGTGCCAGCAGTCAGGGGGGCGCGACAGATACGCAGTATTTT

J: TRBJ1-2
D: NA
size: NA
V: TRBV28
CDR3: CASSLSAREGYTF
DNA: TGTGCCAGCAGTCTGAGTGCGCGGGAGGGCTACACCTTC

J: TRBJ2-6
D: NA
size: NA
V: TRBV7-3
CDR3: CASSLMAAHSGANVLTF
DNA: TGTGCCAGCAGCTTAATGGCGGCTCACTCTGGGGCCAACGTCCTGACTTTC

J: TRBJ2-3
D: TRBD2
size: many
V: TRBV9
CDR3: CASSVAWASGDTQYF
DNA: TGTGCCAGCAGCGTAGCTTGGGCTAGCGGAGATACGCAGTATTTT

J: TRBJ2-4
D: TRBD1
size: many
V: TRBV28
CDR3: CASRDGAGGKNIQYF
DNA: TGTGCCAGCAGGGACGGGGCAGGGGGCAAAAACATTCAGTACTTC

J: TRBJ2-3
D: NA
size: many
V: TRBV12-3/TRBV12-4
CDR3: CASSYVSTDTQYF
DNA: TGTGCCAGCAGTTATGTCAGCACAGATACGCAGTATTTT

J: TRBJ1-4
D: TRBD1
size: NA
V: TRBV29-1
CDR3: CSAGYGTANEKLFF
DNA: TGCAGCGCCGGATACGGGACAGCTAATGAAAAACTGTTTTTT

J: TRBJ1-1
D: TRBD1
size: NA
V: TRBV29-1
CDR3: CSGGQNNLNTEAFF
DNA: TGCAGCGGGGGACAGAATAACCTGAACACTGAAGCTTTCTTT

J: TRBJ2-6
D: NA
size: few
V: TRBV6-1
CDR3: CASSPDRRQFSGANVLTF
DNA: TGTGCCAGCAGTCCAGACAGGCGGCAATTCTCTGGGGCCAACGTCCTGACTTTC

J: TRBJ2-3
D: TRBD2
size: few
V: TRBV12-3/TRBV12-4
CDR3: CASSLDEGGPRDTQYF
DNA: TGTGCCAGCAGTTTAGACGAGGGAGGGCCCCGAGATACGCAGTATTTT

J: TRBJ1-1
D: NA
size: NA
V: TRBV4-2
CDR3: CASSQDRTLNTEAFF
DNA: TGTGCCAGCAGCCAAGACAGAACCTTGAACACTGAAGCTTTCTTT

J: TRBJ2-7
D: NA
size: many
V: TRBV20-1
CDR3: CSARGLLYEQYF
DNA: TGCAGTGCTAGAGGACTACTCTACGAGCAGTACTTC

J: TRBJ2-1
D: TRBD2
size: NA
V: TRBV27
CDR3: CASSPSHSGTINEQFF
DNA: TGTGCCAGCAGTCCCAGCCATAGCGGGACAATCAATGAGCAGTTCTTC

J: TRBJ1-1
D: TRBD1
size: many
V: TRBV20-1
CDR3: CSARELGQGLNTEAFF
DNA: TGCAGTGCTAGAGAACTGGGACAGGGGCTGAACACTGAAGCTTTCTTT

J: TRBJ2-3
D: NA
size: NA
V: TRBV6-2/TRBV6-3
CDR3: CASSYSFGRSAQNTQYF
DNA: TGTGCCAGCAGTTACTCGTTTGGCCGGTCCGCACAAAATACGCAGTATTTT

J: TRBJ1-5
D: TRBD1
size: NA
V: TRBV28
CDR3: CASRGTGNQPQHF
DNA: TGTGCCAGCAGAGGGACAGGCAATCAGCCCCAGCATTTT

J: TRBJ2-1
D: NA
size: few
V: TRBV5-1
CDR3: CASSLESGSWGSSYNEQFF
DNA: TGCGCCAGCAGCTTGGAATCCGGGTCGTGGGGAAGCTCCTACAATGAGCAGTTCTTC

J: TRBJ2-1
D: TRBD2
size: few
V: TRBV7-9
CDR3: CASSSGLADPSSYNEQFF
DNA: TGTGCCAGCAGCTCAGGACTAGCGGACCCTAGCTCCTACAATGAGCAGTTCTTC

J: TRBJ2-3
D: NA
size: many
V: TRBV20-1
CDR3: CSARDDLGRTDTQYF
DNA: TGCAGTGCTAGAGATGATTTGGGACGCACAGATACGCAGTATTTT